What follows are 12 T cell receptor beta chains derived from one specimen sequenced in a study of shared clonotypes between healthy human individuals. Profiled with immunoSEQ multiplex PCR; TCRdb holds only in-frame clones, not every one. The sample gives hundreds of thousands of clones, roughly 96% of which show up once; roughly 0.1% is in the top ten. Cells designated naive CD8 were CD45RO-negative and were positively selected for CCR7, with terminally differentiated effector memory CD45RA+ cells excluded. The material sequenced was naive CD8+ T cells sorted from blood. The receptors shown here come from a woman in her twenties or thirties in good health.

The rearrangement joins TRBV27 to TRBJ2-1; tentative D call: TRBD2 (5 bases). With 0 bases removed from V and 2 bases from J, the gap between germline ends came to 11 bases. Per germline, CDR1 MNHEY and CDR2 SMNVEV (reference sequence). The CDR3 extends over 16 amino acids. Written as DNA, the CDR3 is TGTGCCAGCAGTTTATCGGCGGGCTTAACCTACAATGAGCAGTTCTTC. Protein product: CASSLSAGLTYNEQFF.

To note about this clone: Other nucleotide sequences in the sample specify the same CDR3. The V call is TRBV5-4, the J call TRBJ2-1, with 7 bases fitting TRBD1. Germline loops: CDR1 SGHNT, CDR2 YYREEE (reference sequence). This CDR3 has 12 amino acids. V lost 2 bases, J lost 9 bases, and 2 bases stayed unmatched. The CDR3 DNA follows: TGTGCCAGCAGCTTAGGGGGCGGTGAGCAGTTCTTC. Translating it yields CASSLGGGEQFF.

The V gene is TRBV2, the J gene TRBJ2-7; possibly TRBD1 or TRBD2 for D (5 bases each). CDR3 length: 15 residues. The germline V gene encodes CDR1 SNHLY and CDR2 FYNNEI. Trimming pared 2 bases from V and 3 bases from J, leaving 14 bases between. DNA for the CDR3: TGTGCCAGCAGTGAATCGGGACGGGACCGCTACGAGCAGTACTTC. Its translation: CASSESGRDRYEQYF.

The V gene is TRBV4-1, the J gene TRBJ1-1; TRBD1 matches 7 bases. The CDR3 is 14 amino acids. The germline gives CDR1 MGHRA, CDR2 YSYEKL. V dropped 0 bases and J dropped 8; count of bases not matched to a gene: 6. The CDR3 sequence is CASSQEGGQEEAFF. The CDR3 bases are TGCGCCAGCAGCCAAGAGGGAGGACAGGAGGAAGCTTTCTTT.

This chain links TRBV29-1 with TRBJ2-7, with TRBD1 matching over 9 bases. The V gene end was trimmed by 4 bases and the J gene end by 12 bases; junction bases not matched to a gene: 7. CDR3 size: 11 residues. The germline gives CDR1 SQVTM, CDR2 ANQGSEA. The CDR3 DNA reads TGCAGCGTTGCTGACCGGGACAGGGTGTACTTC. Its protein product is CSVADRDRVYF.

Concerning this clone itself: Additional DNA sequences in this sample encode the identical CDR3. The genes are TRBV6-5 and TRBJ2-7, with 11 positions matching TRBD1. J was trimmed by 3 bases and V by 3 bases; bases with no gene match: 1. Germline CDR1 MNHEY, CDR2 SVGAGI. The CDR3 loop spans 14 amino acids. Here the CDR3 reads CASSYGTGGYEQYF. CDR3 DNA sequence: TGTGCCAGCAGTTATGGGACAGGGGGCTACGAGCAGTACTTC.

The genes are TRBV5-1 and TRBJ2-5; D unresolved. The DNA matches TRBJ2-7 better at its end, which makes the J call doubtful. The CDR3 contains 15 residues. The germline CDR1 and CDR2 sequences are SGHRS and YFSETQ. As DNA, the CDR3 is TGCGCCAGCAGCTTGGAACAGTCCGTCGGATACGAGCAGTACTTC. Its protein product is CASSLEQSVGYEQYF.

The chain carries TRBV15 and TRBJ1-4; TRBD1 agrees at 7 bases. CDR3 length equals 15 residues. J lost 8 bases, V lost 0 bases, and 6 bases had no gene match. Germline CDR1 is LNHNV and CDR2 is YYDKDF (reference sequence). The CDR3 region has the DNA TGTGCCACCAGCAGAGATGGGGCAGGGGGAGAAAAACTGTTTTTT. It specifies CATSRDGAGGEKLFF.

The chain links TRBV27 to TRBJ2-3; D perhaps matches TRBD1 (6 bases). Germline V lookup: CDR1 MNHEY, CDR2 SMNVEV (reference sequence). V lost 4 bases to trimming and J lost 1 base, with 15 bases between them. This CDR3 has 16 amino acids. CDR3 coding DNA: TGTGCCAGCAGTTCCCGGACAGCCTTTGGCACAGATACGCAGTATTTT. It yields the protein CASSSRTAFGTDTQYF.

The chain couples TRBV13 to TRBJ1-2, with no clear D. With 1 base removed from V and 3 bases from J, the gap between germline ends came to 0 bases. This CDR3 spans 11 amino acids. Germline-derived CDR1 and CDR2 are PRHDT and FYEKMQ (reference sequence). The CDR3 spells CASSLDYGYTF. The CDR3 DNA reads TGTGCCAGCAGCTTAGACTATGGCTACACCTTC.

V and J are TRBV5-6 and TRBJ1-1; the match to TRBD1 covers 9 bases. The CDR3 runs to 18 residues. V shed 2 bases, J shed 6 bases, and the junction held 17 bases outside the gene matches. Germline assignment: CDR1 SGHDT and CDR2 YYEEEE. The CDR3 here is CASSFDRGLTGGIAEAFF. The CDR3 coding sequence is TGTGCCAGCAGCTTTGATAGAGGATTGACAGGGGGAATCGCTGAAGCTTTCTTT.

The rearrangement uses TRBV27 and TRBJ2-7; 9 positions agree with TRBD2. Germline CDR1 and CDR2: MNHEY and SMNVEV (reference sequence). There are 15 residues in the CDR3. Trimming took 5 bases from V and 2 from J; bases not matched to a gene: 7. This CDR3 is CASSPGTSFPYEQYF. The CDR3 nucleotides read TGTGCCAGCAGTCCAGGGACTAGCTTCCCCTACGAGCAGTACTTC.